What follows are 32 T cell receptor beta chains derived from one specimen sequenced in a study of blood T cell repertoires in COVID-19. Produced via immunoSEQ multiplex PCR; TCRdb's table is partial and in-frame only. Here the sample spans 80,000 to 90,000 clones, about four fifths being singletons. The sequenced material came from peripheral blood. Source of these receptors: a woman aged 70 to 79 with acute or convalescent COVID-19.

This CDR3 is CASSFSYVNTGELFF. The DNA for the CDR3 is TGTGCCAGCAGTTTCTCCTATGTGAACACCGGGGAGCTGTTTTTT. This chain uses TRBV25-1 with TRBJ2-2; D is ambiguous. Trimming removed 5 bases at V and 1 base at J, with 11 bases between. The CDR3 contains 15 residues. Looked up from germline, CDR1 is MGHDK and CDR2 is SYGVNS.

J is TRBJ2-7 and V is TRBV19; 7 nucleotides align to TRBD1. Per germline, CDR1 LNHDA and CDR2 SQIVND (reference sequence). This CDR3 is built from 15 residues. V was pared by 5 bases and J by 2 bases, with 9 bases of the junction left unmatched. The chain's CDR3 is CASSSPGQNPYEQYF. Here the CDR3 DNA reads TGTGCCAGTAGTTCCCCGGGACAGAACCCCTACGAGCAGTACTTC.

About this clone: Germline is not matched at one junction end, which may reflect a read error. V is TRBV7-7 and J is TRBJ2-7; D is possibly TRBD1 (5 bases). Germline CDR1 is SSHAT and CDR2 is FNYEAQ (reference sequence). The length of the CDR3 is 17 residues. CDR3 region: CASRLNGDRPRIYEQYF. The CDR3 DNA sequence: TGTGCTAGCAGATTAAATGGTGACAGACCCAGAATCTACGAGCAGTACTTC.

The CDR3: CASSPTGQNTGELFF. The DNA for the CDR3 is TGTGCCAGCAGCCCTACTGGGCAGAACACCGGGGAGCTGTTTTTT. This chain links TRBV2 with TRBJ2-2; no clear D gene. CDR1 and CDR2 from the germline V gene are SNHLY and FYNNEI. This CDR3 region has 15 residues. Between the trimmed V and J ends, which lost 6 bases and 1 base, there was a span of 12 bases.

This clone was seen a handful of times. The V and J genes are TRBV2 and TRBJ1-5; 7 bases line up with TRBD1. Germline trimming cut 7 bases from V and 1 base from J; bases unmatched to any gene: 7. Germline V gene lookup returns CDR1 SNHLY and CDR2 FYNNEI. The CDR3 consists of 15 residues. The CDR3 bases are TGTGCCAGCACCCAGGGGGGCGGAAGCAATCAGCCCCAGCATTTT. It yields the protein CASTQGGGSNQPQHF.

This clone has just a few counts. This rearrangement joins TRBV10-2 to TRBJ1-2, with no clear D. This CDR3 comprises 12 residues. Trimming took 8 bases from V and 6 from J, leaving 13 bases between them. Germline loops: CDR1 WSHSY, CDR2 SAAADI. CDR3 sequence (DNA): TGCGCCAGCGGAGGGTCGCCGGATGGCTACACCTTC. The encoded protein is CASGGSPDGYTF.

This chain connects TRBV2 to TRBJ2-1; TRBD2 matches 7 bases. Germline V CDR1 and CDR2: SNHLY, FYNNEI. This CDR3 comprises 13 residues. V trimming: 4 bases; J trimming: 3 bases; junction bases outside the gene matches: 0. The CDR3 region has the DNA TGTGCCAGCAGTGGGGAGGGCTACAATGAGCAGTTCTTC. Translation gives CASSGEGYNEQFF. The variable domain in full, completed from reference TRBV2 and TRBJ2-1, reads EPEVTQTPSHQVTQMGQEVILRCVPISNHLYFYWYRQILGQKVEFLVSFYNNEISEKSEIFDDQFSVERPDGSNFTLKIRSTKLEDSAMYFCASSGEGYNEQFFGPGTRLTVL.

The chain carries TRBV6-6 and TRBJ1-2; D remains ambiguous. Per the germline V gene, CDR1 is MNHNY and CDR2 is SVGAGI (reference sequence). The CDR3 spans 14 residues. Trimming removed 0 bases at V and 7 bases at J, with 12 bases between. CDR3 loop: CASSYSEVMGGYTF. For the CDR3, the DNA is TGTGCCAGCAGTTACTCGGAGGTTATGGGTGGCTACACCTTC.

The chain links TRBV30 to TRBJ2-5; 10 positions match TRBD1. Germline V gene lookup returns CDR1 GTSNPN and CDR2 SVGIG (reference sequence). After removal of 8 bases from V and 4 bases from J, the junction contained 10 bases not matched to a gene. This CDR3 is built from 14 residues. The CDR3 region is CAQTPGQGIETQYF. The CDR3 region has the DNA TGTGCCCAAACGCCGGGACAGGGGATAGAGACCCAGTACTTC.

The rearrangement joins TRBV5-1 to TRBJ2-5; a weak D match, TRBD1 (5 bases). The V end was cut by 7 bases, the J end by 4 bases, with 17 bases between. CDR3 size: 14 residues. Germline V gene data show CDR1 as SGHRS and CDR2 as YFSETQ. The CDR3 spells CASSSQGLTETQYF. CDR3 nucleotides: TGCGCCAGCTCCTCCCAGGGCTTAACAGAGACCCAGTACTTC.

This chain uses TRBV5-1 with TRBJ2-2; 7 bases fit TRBD1. Germline-derived CDR1 and CDR2 are SGHRS and YFSETQ. CDR3 length: 14 amino acids. The junction had 9 bases not matched to a gene; V was cut back by 4 bases and J by 9 bases. CDR3 DNA: TGCGCCAGCAGCATCGTCCAAGGGGGCCGGGAGCTGTTTTTT. Translated, it gives CASSIVQGGRELFF.

The CDR3 DNA reads as TGCGCCAGCAGCTGGCGGGGACAGGGGAACACTGAAGCTTTCTTT. Translating gives CASSWRGQGNTEAFF. The V gene is TRBV5-1, the J gene TRBJ1-1; 9 bases agree with TRBD1. The length of the CDR3 is 15 residues. Germline CDR1 reads SGHRS; CDR2 reads YFSETQ. Germline trimming cut 3 bases from V and 1 base from J; bases unmatched to any gene: 4. Based on the CDR3 plus reference TRBV5-1 and TRBJ1-1, the full variable domain is KAGVTQTPRYLIKTRGQQVTLSCSPISGHRSVSWYQQTPGQGLQFLFEYFSETQRNKGNFPGRFSGRQFSNSRSEMNVSTLELGDSALYLCASSWRGQGNTEAFFGQGTRLTVV.

The chain couples TRBV9 to TRBJ1-2, with D possibly matching TRBD1 (5 bases). CDR1 and CDR2 from the germline V gene are SGDLS and YYNGEE. Trimming pared 4 bases from V and 5 bases from J, leaving 12 bases between. CDR3 size: 13 residues. CDR3 in amino acids: CASSYSGGYGYTF. The CDR3 DNA follows: TGTGCCAGCAGCTATTCCGGGGGTTATGGCTACACCTTC.

This clone was recorded once. V usage is TRBV15 and J usage is TRBJ1-4; 7 nucleotides align to TRBD1. The CDR3 has 15 amino acids. Germline CDR1 LNHNV, CDR2 YYDKDF (reference sequence). V shed 4 bases, J shed 6 bases, and the junction held 8 bases outside the gene matches. The CDR3: CATSKQGNPYEKLFF. The CDR3, as DNA: TGTGCCACCAGCAAACAGGGGAACCCCTATGAAAAACTGTTTTTT.

The chain joins TRBV5-1 to TRBJ2-2, with TRBD1 matching over 7 bases. The CDR3 covers 15 residues. The germline V gene encodes CDR1 SGHRS and CDR2 YFSETQ. The V and J ends lost 3 bases and 9 bases, in that order; junction bases with no gene match: 11. In DNA form, the CDR3 reads TGCGCCAGCAGCTGGGAAACAGGGGCCTCGAGGGAGCTGTTTTTT. Amino acids: CASSWETGASRELFF.

This clone was seen only once. V is TRBV4-2 and J is TRBJ2-7; D call uncertain. This CDR3 has 15 residues. The ends were cut back, 0 bases at V and 2 bases at J, with 11 bases in the middle. Germline CDR1 and CDR2: LGHNA and YNFKEQ. CDR3 amino acids: CASSQDLSTAYEQYF. The CDR3 DNA is TGTGCCAGCAGCCAAGATCTGAGTACGGCCTACGAGCAGTACTTC.

The V and J genes are TRBV7-9 and TRBJ2-1; a possible D gene is TRBD2 (6 bases). Per germline, CDR1 SEHNR and CDR2 FQNEAQ (reference sequence). This CDR3 has 13 residues. V dropped 5 bases and J dropped 8 bases, with 13 bases sitting between them. CDR3 sequence (DNA): TGTGCCAGCAGCCCACTCGCTAGCGATGAGCAGTTCTTC. This codes for CASSPLASDEQFF.

Regarding this clone: Other DNA sequences within the sample encode an identical CDR3. The rearrangement links TRBV20-1 to TRBJ2-5; no clear D gene. The V end lost 3 bases, the J end lost 4 bases, and 3 bases lay between the germline ends. This CDR3 is 10 amino acids long. Germline V lookup: CDR1 DFQATT, CDR2 SNEGSKA (reference sequence). The CDR3 region has the DNA TGCAGTGCTAGGAGAGAGACCCAGTACTTC. It translates to CSARRETQYF.

A few counts support this clone. The J gene is TRBJ1-5, the V gene TRBV28, with 8 bases lining up with TRBD1. CDR3 length equals 16 residues. The V gene's germline CDR1 is MDHEN and CDR2 SYDVKM. V gave up 2 bases and J gave up 0 bases; unmatched junction bases: 3. CDR3 sequence: CASSLGTGYSNQPQHF. CDR3 coding DNA: TGTGCCAGCAGTTTAGGGACAGGTTATAGCAATCAGCCCCAGCATTTT.

The rearrangement joins TRBV9 to TRBJ1-2; D unresolved. Germline-derived CDR1 and CDR2 are SGDLS and YYNGEE. The V end lost 0 bases, the J end lost 6 bases, and 12 bases lay between the germline ends. The CDR3 sequence is 14 residues long. The CDR3 region has the DNA TGTGCCAGCAGCGTAGATGCCCTCGGGGATGGCTACACCTTC. Its protein product is CASSVDALGDGYTF.

This chain links TRBV5-1 with TRBJ1-1, with D possibly matching TRBD1 (5 bases). Per germline, CDR1 SGHRS and CDR2 YFSETQ. The V gene lost 0 bases and the J gene lost 4 bases, with 10 bases spanning the gap. The CDR3 runs 14 residues. The CDR3 sequence: CASSLGPGGTEAFF. CDR3 nucleotides: TGCGCCAGCAGCTTGGGTCCGGGGGGCACTGAAGCTTTCTTT.

J is TRBJ1-4 and V is TRBV19; 8 nucleotides agree with TRBD1. The CDR3 is made up of 19 amino acids. The V segment lost 0 bases and the J segment 8 bases; nucleotides outside the gene matches: 17. Germline loops: CDR1 LNHDA, CDR2 SQIVND (reference sequence). This CDR3 is CASSIEGTGDLSGGEKLFF. The CDR3 DNA reads TGTGCCAGTAGTATAGAGGGGACAGGTGACTTGTCCGGTGGGGAAAAACTGTTTTTT.

The chain joins TRBV11-3 to TRBJ1-5; TRBD1 might be the D (6 bases). Between the trimmed V and J ends, which lost 5 bases and 4 bases, there was a span of 12 bases. The V gene's germline CDR1 is SGHNT and CDR2 YENEEA. The CDR3 sequence is 14 residues long. The CDR3 DNA follows: TGTGCCAGCAGCGCCTCAGGGGTGAATCAGCCCCAGCATTTT. This sequence encodes CASSASGVNQPQHF.

The chain is built from TRBV18 and TRBJ1-5; 10 bases are shared with TRBD1. V lost 3 bases and J lost 6; bases outside the gene matches: 2. This CDR3 has 14 amino acids. Germline CDR1 reads KGHSH; CDR2 reads LQKENI. The CDR3 sequence: CASSPGTGAQPQHF. In nucleotides, the CDR3 is TGTGCCAGCTCACCGGGGACAGGGGCTCAGCCCCAGCATTTT.

The chain has TRBV7-9 and TRBJ1-1; no reliable D call. Germline-derived CDR1 and CDR2 are SEHNR and FQNEAQ (reference sequence). There are 14 residues in the CDR3. With 0 bases removed from V and 6 bases from J, the gap between germline ends came to 11 bases. The CDR3 DNA reads TGTGCCAGCAGCTTAGCGGCACAGTGGCCTGAAGCTTTCTTT. It specifies CASSLAAQWPEAFF.

The chain combines TRBV15 with TRBJ1-5; 7 positions match TRBD1. The germline V gene has CDR1 LNHNV and CDR2 YYDKDF (reference sequence). V dropped 3 bases and J dropped 2; count of bases not matched to a gene: 4. The CDR3 runs to 15 residues. The CDR3 coding sequence is TGTGCCACCAGCAGTGATGGACAGGGCAATCAGCCCCAGCATTTT. Encoded protein: CATSSDGQGNQPQHF.

V usage is TRBV2 and J usage is TRBJ2-3, with 9 bases aligning to TRBD2. The germline gives CDR1 SNHLY, CDR2 FYNNEI. The J segment lost 0 bases and the V segment lost 4 bases, leaving 14 bases of the junction unmatched. This CDR3 spans 19 amino acids. As DNA, the CDR3 is TGTGCCAGCAGTGGGGTTGGGGCTAGCGGGGTCTATAGCACAGATACGCAGTATTTT. This codes for CASSGVGASGVYSTDTQYF.

This sequence joins TRBV19 and TRBJ1-2, with TRBD1 as a possible D gene (6 bases). The V gene lost 4 bases and the J gene lost 3 bases, with 12 bases spanning the gap. This CDR3 region has 14 residues. The germline gives CDR1 LNHDA, CDR2 SQIVND (reference sequence). The CDR3 sequence: CASSTVTGYYGYTF. The CDR3 DNA reads TGTGCCAGTAGTACAGTGACAGGCTACTATGGCTACACCTTC.

V gene TRBV5-1 combines with J gene TRBJ2-1, with 8 nucleotides matching TRBD1. The CDR3 is made up of 15 amino acids. The germline V gene encodes CDR1 SGHRS and CDR2 YFSETQ. V lost 4 bases, J lost 2 bases, and 5 bases stayed unmatched. For the CDR3, the DNA is TGCGCCAGCAGCATACAGGGGGGCACCTACAATGAGCAGTTCTTC. Its protein product is CASSIQGGTYNEQFF.

This sequence joins TRBV29-1 and TRBJ2-5; the match to TRBD1 covers 7 bases. Germline CDR1 is SQVTM and CDR2 is ANQGSEA. The CDR3 extends over 13 amino acids. After removal of 7 bases from V and 4 bases from J, the junction contained 9 bases not matched to a gene. DNA of the CDR3: TGCAGCGGTGCTGACAGGGATGTAGAGACCCAGTACTTC. It translates to CSGADRDVETQYF.

The gene calls are TRBV20-1 and TRBJ2-5, with D tentatively TRBD1 (6 bases). Germline V gives CDR1 DFQATT, CDR2 SNEGSKA (reference sequence). V was shortened by 6 bases and J by 1 base, with 6 bases between the two germline ends. There are 11 residues in the CDR3. The CDR3 region is CSARGQETQYF. In nucleotides, the CDR3 is TGCAGTGCCAGGGGCCAAGAGACCCAGTACTTC.

The gene calls are TRBV7-6 and TRBJ2-7; 8 nucleotides match TRBD1. Germline lookup yields CDR1 SGHVS and CDR2 FNYEAQ. The junction had 13 bases not matched to a gene; V was cut back by 5 bases and J by 4 bases. The CDR3 has 16 amino acids. CDR3 DNA sequence: TGTGCCAGCAGCACCGAACAGGGGGTAGATTCTTACGAGCAGTACTTC. Translating gives CASSTEQGVDSYEQYF.